Reported below is one TCR beta chain. Antigen: not known. The sample belongs to a study of blood T cells in healthy people across ages. The study's findings and limits: Per-million-T-cell TCR beta diversity fell roughly linearly with age.

Extractions gave at least 5.5 micrograms of total RNA per sample. The use of a sample-barcoded 5' primer and a J-beta primer mix characterized a second PCR of roughly 6 to 12 cycles. Paired-end reads containing CDR3 totaled no fewer than 2.5 million for each sample. Via MiXCR, TCRdb re-called the 5' RACE reads, giving one row per CDR3 protein. The table has 1,500,000 or so distinct CDR3 sequences, 35% to 45% seen once. CDR3 length: 15 residues. Losses at the gene ends were 3 bases for V and 7 bases for J; bases not matched to a gene: 8. Germline V lookup: CDR1 MDHEN, CDR2 SYDVKM. This receptor was identified in a woman in her late teens or twenties in good health. The sample consisted of blood. The gene calls are TRBV28 and TRBJ2-7, with 11 bases lining up with TRBD2. The CDR3 DNA reads TGTGCCAGCAGTTTCGTTCTAGCGGGAGGTTATGAGCAGTACTTC. It translates to CASSFVLAGGYEQYF.